The next 6 T cell receptor beta chains were all read from a single sample in a study of cytomegalovirus exposure and HLA in healthy donors. The primer mix had 60 Vbeta and 13 Jbeta primers. Clones were read by immunoSEQ multiplex PCR, and TCRdb kept only the in-frame ones, dropping some. The sample has under 150,000 clones, more than 75% seen once. Sequences were obtained from PBMCs. The origin of the receptors is a man in his late teens or twenties in good health and CMV-seronegative.

The genes are TRBV2 and TRBJ2-7; D is undetermined. The CDR3 runs to 12 residues. Germline CDR1 reads SNHLY; CDR2 reads FYNNEI. Trimming removed 2 bases at V and 3 bases at J, with 5 bases between. In DNA form, the CDR3 reads TGTGCCAGCAGTGAACTAGACTACGAGCAGTACTTC. Translated: CASSELDYEQYF.

The rearrangement links TRBV7-2 to TRBJ1-2, with D unresolved. Germline CDR1 reads SGHTA; CDR2 reads FQGNSA. Trimming stripped 2 bases from V and 8 bases from J, with 12 bases between. CDR3 length equals 13 residues. DNA of the CDR3: TGTGCCAGCAGCTTAAACCGGGGAGGGGGCTACACCTTC. Protein: CASSLNRGGGYTF.

The rearrangement uses TRBV6-5 and TRBJ2-5; 7 positions match TRBD1. The CDR3 loop spans 13 amino acids. The V and J ends lost 6 bases and 5 bases, in that order; junction bases with no gene match: 6. CDR1 and CDR2 from the germline V gene are MNHEY and SVGAGI. CDR3 residues: CASRPPGQETQYF. CDR3 in DNA: TGTGCCAGCAGACCTCCGGGACAGGAGACCCAGTACTTC.

The chain recombines TRBV28 with TRBJ1-1; 9 nucleotides agree with TRBD1. This CDR3 is 14 amino acids long. The ends lost 7 bases at V and 4 bases at J; junction bases unmatched: 7. CDR1 is MDHEN, CDR2 SYDVKM, per germline. CDR3 loop: CASTRQGVVTEAFF. Here the CDR3 DNA reads TGTGCCAGCACCCGACAGGGGGTCGTCACTGAAGCTTTCTTT. The whole variable domain, remainder taken from reference TRBV28 and TRBJ1-1, is DVKVTQSSRYLVKRTGEKVFLECVQDMDHENMFWYRQDPGLGLRLIYFSYDVKMKEKGDIPEGYSVSREKKERFSLILESASTNQTSMYLCASTRQGVVTEAFFGQGTRLTVV.

CDR3 coding DNA: TGTGCCAGCAGCCGACAGGGATATTCACCCCTCCACTTT. This gives the protein CASSRQGYSPLHF. The chain links TRBV6-5 to TRBJ1-6; 7 bases fit TRBD1. Per germline, CDR1 MNHEY and CDR2 SVGAGI. The CDR3 spans 13 residues. V was clipped by 6 bases and J by 8 bases; unmatched bases: 4.

This chain connects TRBV15 to TRBJ2-1; TRBD2 matches at 12 bases. The CDR3 has 19 amino acids. With 0 bases clipped from V and 7 bases from J, the junction kept 13 bases outside the gene matches. Germline V lookup: CDR1 LNHNV, CDR2 YYDKDF (reference sequence). CDR3 region: CATSREGGTLAGGRNEQFF. CDR3 coding DNA: TGTGCCACCAGCAGAGAAGGTGGTACGCTAGCGGGGGGGCGGAATGAGCAGTTCTTC.